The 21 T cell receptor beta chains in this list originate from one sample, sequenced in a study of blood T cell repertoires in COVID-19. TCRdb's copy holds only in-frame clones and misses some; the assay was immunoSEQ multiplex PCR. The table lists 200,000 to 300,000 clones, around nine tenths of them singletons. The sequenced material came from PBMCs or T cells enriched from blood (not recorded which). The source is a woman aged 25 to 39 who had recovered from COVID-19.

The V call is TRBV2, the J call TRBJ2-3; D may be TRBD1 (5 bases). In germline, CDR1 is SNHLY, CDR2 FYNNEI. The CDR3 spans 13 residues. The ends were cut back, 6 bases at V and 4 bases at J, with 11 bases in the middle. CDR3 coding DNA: TGTGCCAGCAGGCAGGGCGGTTCAGATACGCAGTATTTT. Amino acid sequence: CASRQGGSDTQYF.

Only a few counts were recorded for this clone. CDR3 nucleotide sequence: TGTGCCAGCAGCCCTGGACAGTCCAGCGGGGAGCTGTTTTTT. Translation gives CASSPGQSSGELFF. This chain links TRBV9 with TRBJ2-2, with D perhaps TRBD1 (6 bases). Germline V lookup: CDR1 SGDLS, CDR2 YYNGEE. Trimming left V 4 bases short and J 7 bases short, with 14 bases between. The CDR3 spans 14 residues.

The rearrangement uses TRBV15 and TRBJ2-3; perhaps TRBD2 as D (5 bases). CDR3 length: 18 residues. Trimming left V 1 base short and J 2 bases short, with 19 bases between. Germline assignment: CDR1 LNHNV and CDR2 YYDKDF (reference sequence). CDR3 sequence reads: CATSRGEFRGSNTDTQYF. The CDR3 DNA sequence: TGTGCCACCAGCAGAGGGGAGTTTCGAGGGTCTAACACAGATACGCAGTATTTT.

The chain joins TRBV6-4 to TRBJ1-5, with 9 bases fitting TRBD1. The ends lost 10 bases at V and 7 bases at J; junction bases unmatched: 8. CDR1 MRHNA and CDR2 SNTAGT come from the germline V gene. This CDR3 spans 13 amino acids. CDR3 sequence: CANRTGVWQPQHF. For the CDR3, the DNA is TGTGCCAACCGGACAGGGGTTTGGCAGCCCCAGCATTTT.

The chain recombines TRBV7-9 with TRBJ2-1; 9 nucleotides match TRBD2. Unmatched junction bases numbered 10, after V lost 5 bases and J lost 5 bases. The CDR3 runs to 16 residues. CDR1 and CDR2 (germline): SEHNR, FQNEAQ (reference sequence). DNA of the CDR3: TGTGCCAGCAGCCGCCAAATAGCGGGAGCGGACAATGAGCAGTTCTTC. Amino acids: CASSRQIAGADNEQFF.

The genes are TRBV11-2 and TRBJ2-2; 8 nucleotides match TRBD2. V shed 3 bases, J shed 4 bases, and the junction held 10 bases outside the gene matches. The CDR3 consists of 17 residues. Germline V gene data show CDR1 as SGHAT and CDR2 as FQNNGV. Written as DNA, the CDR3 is TGTGCCAGCAGCTTTACCCGGGGGACTAGGGGCACCGGGGAGCTGTTTTTT. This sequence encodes CASSFTRGTRGTGELFF.

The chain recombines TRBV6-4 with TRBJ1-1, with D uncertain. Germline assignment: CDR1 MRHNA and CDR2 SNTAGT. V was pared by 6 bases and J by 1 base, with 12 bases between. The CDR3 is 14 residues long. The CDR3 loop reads CASRREERNTEAFF. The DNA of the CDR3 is TGTGCCAGCAGGCGGGAGGAGCGGAACACTGAAGCTTTCTTT.

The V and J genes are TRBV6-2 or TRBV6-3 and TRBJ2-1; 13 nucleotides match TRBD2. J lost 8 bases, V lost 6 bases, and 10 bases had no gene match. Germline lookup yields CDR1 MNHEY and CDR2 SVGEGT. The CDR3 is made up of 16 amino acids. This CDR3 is CASSSPGLAGRDEQFF. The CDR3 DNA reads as TGTGCCAGCAGCTCGCCGGGACTAGCGGGACGCGATGAGCAGTTCTTC.

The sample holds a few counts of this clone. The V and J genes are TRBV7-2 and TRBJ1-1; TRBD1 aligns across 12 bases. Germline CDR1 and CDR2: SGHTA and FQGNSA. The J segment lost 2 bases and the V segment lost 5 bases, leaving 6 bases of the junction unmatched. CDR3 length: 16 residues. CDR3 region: CASSPRGTGGNTEAFF. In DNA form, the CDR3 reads TGTGCCAGCAGCCCGCGGGGGACAGGGGGCAACACTGAAGCTTTCTTT. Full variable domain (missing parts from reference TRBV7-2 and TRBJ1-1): GAGVSQSPSNKVTEKGKDVELRCDPISGHTALYWYRQSLGQGLEFLIYFQGNSAPDKSGLPSDRFSAERTGGSVSTLTIQRTQQEDSAVYLCASSPRGTGGNTEAFFGQGTRLTVV.

CDR3 sequence: CASSNGQLRSYEQYF. For the CDR3, the DNA is TGTGCCAGCAGTAATGGACAGTTGCGATCCTACGAGCAGTACTTC. The chain couples TRBV6-2 or TRBV6-3 to TRBJ2-7; D possibly corresponds to TRBD1 (6 bases). The germline V gene has CDR1 MNHEY and CDR2 SVGEGT. V was shortened by 5 bases and J by 1 base, with 15 bases between the two germline ends. The CDR3 contains 15 residues.

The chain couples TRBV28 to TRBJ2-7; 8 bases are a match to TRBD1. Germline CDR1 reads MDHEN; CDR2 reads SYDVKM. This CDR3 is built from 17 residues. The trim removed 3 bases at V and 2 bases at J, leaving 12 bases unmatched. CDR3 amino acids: CASSFSAAGTGTYEQYF. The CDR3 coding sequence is TGTGCCAGCAGTTTTTCGGCGGCGGGGACAGGTACCTACGAGCAGTACTTC. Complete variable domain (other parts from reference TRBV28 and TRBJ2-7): DVKVTQSSRYLVKRTGEKVFLECVQDMDHENMFWYRQDPGLGLRLIYFSYDVKMKEKGDIPEGYSVSREKKERFSLILESASTNQTSMYLCASSFSAAGTGTYEQYFGPGTRLTVT.

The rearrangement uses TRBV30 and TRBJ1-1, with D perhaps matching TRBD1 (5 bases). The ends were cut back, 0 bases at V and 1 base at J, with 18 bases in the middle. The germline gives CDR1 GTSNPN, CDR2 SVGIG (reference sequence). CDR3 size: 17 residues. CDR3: CAWSVRGGIKRNTEAFF. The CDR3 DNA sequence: TGTGCCTGGAGTGTACGGGGGGGTATTAAACGGAACACTGAAGCTTTCTTT.

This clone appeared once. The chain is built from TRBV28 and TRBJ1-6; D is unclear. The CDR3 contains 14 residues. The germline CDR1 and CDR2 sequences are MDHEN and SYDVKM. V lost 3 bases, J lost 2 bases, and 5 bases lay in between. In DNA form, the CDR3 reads TGTGCCAGCAGTTTTCGGGCCTATAATTCACCCCTCCACTTT. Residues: CASSFRAYNSPLHF.

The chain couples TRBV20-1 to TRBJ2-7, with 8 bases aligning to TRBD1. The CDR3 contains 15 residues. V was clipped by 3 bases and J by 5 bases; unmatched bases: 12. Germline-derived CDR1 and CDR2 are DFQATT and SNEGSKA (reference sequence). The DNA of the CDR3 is TGCAGTGCTAGTTACTCCGGGACAGGTACCCACGAGCAGTACTTC. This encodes CSASYSGTGTHEQYF.

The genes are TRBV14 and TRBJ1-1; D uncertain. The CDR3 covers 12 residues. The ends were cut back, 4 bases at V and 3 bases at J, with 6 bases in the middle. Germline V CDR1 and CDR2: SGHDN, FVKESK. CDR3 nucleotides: TGTGCCAGCAGCCCCCCGTACACTGAAGCTTTCTTT. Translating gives CASSPPYTEAFF.

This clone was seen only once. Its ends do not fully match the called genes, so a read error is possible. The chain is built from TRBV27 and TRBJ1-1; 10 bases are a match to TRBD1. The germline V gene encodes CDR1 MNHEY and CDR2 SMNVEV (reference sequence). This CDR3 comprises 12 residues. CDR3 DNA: TGTGCCAGCAGTTTACCGGGACAGGGGTTTATCTTT. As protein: CASSLPGQGFIF.

CDR3 protein: CASSQYRTGSNEQFF. The CDR3 DNA is TGCGCCAGCAGCCAATATCGGACAGGGTCGAATGAGCAGTTCTTC. V is TRBV4-3 and J is TRBJ2-1; 8 bases agree with TRBD1. The CDR3 spans 15 residues. Germline-derived CDR1 and CDR2 are LGHNA and YSLEER. The junction had 7 bases not matched to a gene; V was cut back by 2 bases and J by 7 bases.

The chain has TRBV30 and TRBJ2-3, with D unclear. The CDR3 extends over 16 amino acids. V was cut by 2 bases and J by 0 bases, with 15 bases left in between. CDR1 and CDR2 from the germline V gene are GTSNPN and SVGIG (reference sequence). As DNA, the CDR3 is TGTGCCTGGAGTTATTCTGACATTCGTAGCACAGATACGCAGTATTTT. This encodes CAWSYSDIRSTDTQYF.

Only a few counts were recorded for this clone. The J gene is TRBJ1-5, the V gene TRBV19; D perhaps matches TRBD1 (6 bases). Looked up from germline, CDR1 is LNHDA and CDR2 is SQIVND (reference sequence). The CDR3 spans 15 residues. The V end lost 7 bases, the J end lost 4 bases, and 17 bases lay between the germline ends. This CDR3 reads CASMGAFTLNQPQHF. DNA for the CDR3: TGTGCCAGTATGGGGGCTTTTACCCTTAATCAGCCCCAGCATTTT.

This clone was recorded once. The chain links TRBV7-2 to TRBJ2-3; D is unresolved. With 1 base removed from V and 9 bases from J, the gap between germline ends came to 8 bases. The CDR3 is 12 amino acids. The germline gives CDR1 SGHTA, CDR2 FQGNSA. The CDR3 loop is CASSLELGTQYF. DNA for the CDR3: TGTGCCAGCAGCTTAGAACTGGGCACGCAGTATTTT.

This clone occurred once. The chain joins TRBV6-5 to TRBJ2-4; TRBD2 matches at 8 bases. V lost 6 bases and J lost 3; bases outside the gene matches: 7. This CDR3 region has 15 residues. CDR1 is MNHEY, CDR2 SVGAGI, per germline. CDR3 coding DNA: TGTGCCAGCAGGGCGGGAGGATTGGGCAAAAACATTCAGTACTTC. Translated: CASRAGGLGKNIQYF.